What follows describes a single T cell receptor beta chain. Its antigen is as yet unknown. The V end was cut by 0 bases, the J end by 5 bases, with 11 bases between. Germline values: CDR1 KGHSH, CDR2 LQKENI. This CDR3 has 14 residues. Here immunoSEQ multiplex PCR was the method, and the copy in TCRdb shows in-frame clones only, minus some. The repertoire holds 55,000 to 65,000 clones, with about nine tenths as singletons. The source of the sample is a study of cytomegalovirus exposure and HLA in healthy donors. Study-wide results and limits: TCR clusters originating in the first cohort tended to co-occur in the 100 to 150 validation repertoires, according to a later analysis. Most TCR sequences showed up rarely, but some public TCRs showed up in many donors. Accounts indicate the classifier identified cytomegalovirus status with strong specificity and sensitivity. The study flagged roughly 160 TCR beta chains as cytomegalovirus-associated.

The clonotype originates from a man between 18 and 29 years old in good health and CMV-seronegative. Sequenced: PBMCs. The chain carries TRBV18 and TRBJ2-7; D ambiguous. CDR3 nucleotides: TGTGCCAGCTCACCACCATCCGCGTCCCACGAGCAGTACTTC. Translating gives CASSPPSASHEQYF.